The 23 T cell receptor beta chains reported below all come from one sample, sequenced in a study of tissue T cells after allogeneic stem cell transplantation. Here immunoSEQ multiplex PCR was the method, and the copy in TCRdb shows in-frame clones only, minus some. The sample consists of 48,000 or so clones, around 73% of them appearing once. Sequenced input: sorted cells pooled from one or two spleens. The source of these receptors is a pool of C57BL/6 mice in good health.

Note on this clone: Genes and germline are mouse. Read coverage stops 1 residue before the CDR3 terminus; the germline J gene supplies the remainder. The chain links TRBV12-1 to TRBJ2-5; 11 nucleotides align to TRBD2. Germline CDR1 SGHSN, CDR2 HYEKVE. With V trimmed by 0 bases and J by 3 bases, 4 bases remained unmatched. The CDR3 runs to 16 residues. Here the CDR3 reads CASSLHWGGGQDTQYF. CDR3 DNA, as far as it was read: TGTGCCAGCTCTCTCCACTGGGGGGGCGGTCAAGACACCCAGTAC.

As for this clone: Genes and germline come from the mouse. The read terminates 1 residue ahead of where the CDR3 ends, so the germline J gene completes it. The chain links TRBV1 to TRBJ2-7; a possible D gene is TRBD2 (6 bases). CDR1 is NSQYPW, CDR2 LRSPGD, per germline (reference sequence). V was pared by 4 bases and J by 0 bases, with 13 bases between. The CDR3 extends over 15 amino acids. The DNA read from the CDR3 is TGCACCTGCAGTGGGGGACTCAGGAGCTCCTATGAACAGTAC. Its translation is CTCSGGLRSSYEQY. The entire CDR3 protein is CTCSGGLRSSYEQYF.

Turning to this clone: Gene names are mouse gene names. The read is 1 residue too short to cover the CDR3 end, so that end is filled in from the germline J gene. The genes are TRBV2 and TRBJ1-6; a possible D gene is TRBD1 (5 bases). TRBJ1-6 is an ORF for which the function is uncertain. In germline, CDR1 is LGHNA, CDR2 YSYQKL. With 3 bases removed from V and 7 bases from J, the gap between germline ends came to 10 bases. This CDR3 is 14 amino acids long. The covered CDR3 bases are TGTGCCAGCAGCCATCCCGGGGGGAATTCGCCCCTCTAC. Protein sequence: CASSHPGGNSPLY. In full, the CDR3 reads CASSHPGGNSPLYF.

This clone came up a few times. Gene names are mouse gene names. The sequenced fragment ends 1 residue before the CDR3 boundary, so the rest is inferred from the germline J gene. The chain links TRBV13-2 to TRBJ2-7; no firm D call. Germline V CDR1 and CDR2: NNHNN, SYGAGS (reference sequence). This CDR3 is built from 15 residues. Between the trimmed V and J ends, which lost 0 bases and 4 bases, there was a span of 14 bases. The CDR3 DNA, read in part, is TGTGCCAGCGGTGATGACGGGGTTTCTAGTTATGAACAGTAC. Amino acid sequence: CASGDDGVSSYEQY. The entire CDR3 protein reads CASGDDGVSSYEQYF.

Concerning this clone itself: These gene names are mouse names. The read ends 1 residue before the CDR3 terminus; that terminus is restored from the germline J gene. The V call is TRBV19, the J call TRBJ2-1; D is undetermined. V gave up 2 bases and J gave up 2 bases, with 5 bases separating them. CDR1 is FNHDT, CDR2 SITEND, per germline (reference sequence). CDR3 length: 13 residues. The CDR3 sequence is CASSIQDYAEQFF. The part of the CDR3 DNA that was read is TGTGCCAGCAGTATCCAGGACTATGCTGAGCAGTTC.

Note on this clone: Each gene name is a mouse one. The read ends 1 residue shy of where the CDR3 ends; the end is completed using the germline J gene. This rearrangement joins TRBV26 to TRBJ1-3, with 8 bases that match TRBD1. This CDR3 has 15 residues. Germline CDR1 reads KGHPV; CDR2 reads FQNQEV (reference sequence). The V and J ends lost 6 bases and 0 bases, in that order; junction bases with no gene match: 4. Incomplete CDR3 DNA: TGTGCCAGCAGGGACAGGGAGAATTCTGGAAATACGCTCTAT. Translating it yields CASRDRENSGNTLY. The entire CDR3 sequence reads CASRDRENSGNTLYF. Combining the CDR3 with reference TRBV26 and TRBJ1-3 gives the whole variable domain NSKVIQTPRYLVKGQGQKAKMRCIPEKGHPVVFWYQQNKNNEFKFLINFQNQEVLQQIDMTEKRFSAECPSNSPCSLEIQSSEAGDSALYLCASRDRENSGNTLYFGEGSRLIVV.

Comment on this clone: Gene names are the mouse ones. The CDR3 extends 1 residue past the end of the read, so its final part is completed from the germline J gene. The chain recombines TRBV13-2 with TRBJ2-4; tentatively, D is TRBD1 (5 bases). This CDR3 is built from 16 residues. From germline, CDR1 is NNHNN and CDR2 SYGAGS (reference sequence). V was clipped by 3 bases and J by 0 bases, with 14 bases between them. CDR3 protein: CASGGSRDTSQNTLYF. The CDR3 DNA, read in part, is TGTGCCAGCGGTGGGAGCAGGGATACTAGTCAAAACACCTTGTAC.

Comment on this clone: Gene names follow the mouse nomenclature. The CDR3 end is not reached by the read, which stops 1 residue before it; the germline J gene fills it in. Other DNA sequences in this specimen translate into the identical CDR3. The rearrangement joins TRBV3 to TRBJ1-2; D unclear. V was trimmed by 2 bases and J by 1 base, leaving 2 bases between them. This CDR3 is 12 amino acids long. The V gene's germline CDR1 is SNHLY and CDR2 FYNGKV (reference sequence). Partial CDR3 DNA: TGTGCCAGCAGCTTACGAAACTCCGACTACACC. Translated, it gives CASSLRNSDYT. The entire CDR3 reads CASSLRNSDYTF.

In regard to this clone: Gene names and germline match the mouse. Coverage ceases 1 residue before the CDR3 finishes, and the germline J gene fills in the end. Additional DNA sequences in this sample encode the identical CDR3. The chain employs TRBV3 and TRBJ2-2; 8 bases are shared with TRBD1. V was clipped by 5 bases and J by 2 bases; unmatched bases: 1. Germline V gives CDR1 SNHLY, CDR2 FYNGKV (reference sequence). The length of the CDR3 is 14 residues. The part of the CDR3 DNA that was read is TGTGCCAGCAGCCGGACAGGGAACACCGGGCAGCTCTAC. This translates into CASSRTGNTGQLY. In full, the CDR3 reads CASSRTGNTGQLYF.

There are a few counts of this clone. The gene names given are mouse names. CDR3 bases read: TGTGCCAGCAGCCGGGACTGGGATGCTGAGCAGTTC. Translation gives CASSRDWDAEQF. The entire CDR3 sequence reads CASSRDWDAEQFF. The chain uses TRBV2 and TRBJ2-1, with 9 nucleotides matching TRBD2. The CDR3 end is not reached by the read, which stops 1 residue before it; the germline J gene fills it in. The CDR3 covers 13 residues. The ends lost 4 bases at V and 5 bases at J; junction bases unmatched: 0. The germline CDR1 and CDR2 sequences are LGHNA and YSYQKL.

As to this clone: Gene and germline names: mouse. The missing CDR3 end, 1 residue past where the read stops, is filled in from the germline J gene. This rearrangement joins TRBV13-1 to TRBJ2-7; 11 bases map to TRBD2. The CDR3 covers 14 residues. Looked up from germline, CDR1 is NSHNY and CDR2 is SYGAGN. The J segment lost 7 bases and the V segment lost 0 bases, leaving 3 bases of the junction unmatched. The CDR3 loop is CASSDELGGREQYF. Incomplete CDR3 DNA: TGTGCCAGCAGTGATGAACTGGGGGGGCGCGAACAGTAC.

In the case of this clone: All gene names here are mouse names. The CDR3 goes on 1 residue after the read ends, and that part is filled in from the germline J gene. This chain connects TRBV12-1 to TRBJ2-5; 11 bases are a match to TRBD2. CDR1 is SGHSN and CDR2 is HYEKVE in the germline V gene. The CDR3 covers 16 residues. V was clipped by 0 bases and J by 1 base; unmatched bases: 2. This CDR3 reads CASSLGLGGDQDTQYF. The DNA read from the CDR3 is TGTGCCAGCTCTCTCGGACTGGGGGGCGACCAAGACACCCAGTAC.

As to this clone: Gene names follow the mouse nomenclature. From the germline J gene comes the end of the CDR3, since the read stops 1 residue before it. The genes are TRBV26 and TRBJ1-2; D gene ambiguous. CDR1 and CDR2 from the germline V gene are KGHPV and FQNQEV (reference sequence). V was trimmed by 2 bases and J by 0 bases, leaving 7 bases between them. CDR3 length: 14 residues. This CDR3 is CASSLESANSDYTF. The DNA read from the CDR3 is TGTGCCAGCAGTCTGGAGTCAGCAAACTCCGACTACACC.

With respect to this clone: Gene labels here are mouse ones. The CDR3 end lies 1 residue beyond the end of the read and is filled in from the germline J gene. Other nucleotide sequences in the sample specify the same CDR3. V gene TRBV20 combines with J gene TRBJ2-4; D not resolved. This CDR3 is 13 amino acids long. Germline V gene sequence: CDR1 GFQATS, CDR2 STVNSAI. The ends were cut back, 0 bases at V and 1 base at J, with 5 bases in the middle. The DNA read from the CDR3 is TGTGGTGCTAGGGATTGGGGTCAAAACACCTTGTAC. This translates into CGARDWGQNTLY. The full CDR3 is CGARDWGQNTLYF.

A word on this clone: Genes here carry mouse names. The DNA ends 1 residue before the CDR3 does, and the rest of the CDR3 is filled in from the germline J gene. This rearrangement joins TRBV4 to TRBJ2-5, with 12 bases identical to TRBD2. The CDR3 totals 14 residues. CDR1 LGHDT and CDR2 YNNKQL come from the germline V gene (reference sequence). V lost 5 bases to trimming and J lost 8 bases; unmatched junction nucleotides: 5. The covered CDR3 bases are TGTGCCAGCAGCCCCGGGACTGGGGGGACCACCCAGTAC. Its translation is CASSPGTGGTTQY. The CDR3 reads in full as CASSPGTGGTTQYF.

This clone was seen once. Gene names and germline match the mouse. The CDR3 goes on 1 residue after the read ends, and that part is filled in from the germline J gene. This rearrangement joins TRBV4 to TRBJ1-6; a possible D gene is TRBD1 (6 bases). TRBJ1-6 is assigned to the ORF class and has an uncertain function. Germline V gives CDR1 LGHDT, CDR2 YNNKQL (reference sequence). The V end was cut by 5 bases, the J end by 0 bases, with 8 bases between. The CDR3 is made up of 15 amino acids. CDR3 DNA, as far as it was read: TGTGCCAGCAGCAAGACAGGTTCCTATAATTCGCCCCTCTAC. Its translation is CASSKTGSYNSPLY. The full CDR3 reads CASSKTGSYNSPLYF.

Notes on this clone: Gene names follow the mouse nomenclature. The read finishes 1 residue shy of the CDR3 end, and the germline J gene is used to complete it. The chain is built from TRBV15 and TRBJ2-2, with D possibly TRBD1 on 6 matching bases. The V gene's germline CDR1 is SGHND and CDR2 FRSKSL. Trimming cost V 6 bases and J 0 bases, with 11 bases left between them. The CDR3 is 15 amino acids. The sequenced part of the CDR3 DNA is TGTGCCAGCAGGTCCGGGACAACAAACACCGGGCAGCTCTAC. This translates into CASRSGTTNTGQLY. From start to end, the CDR3 is CASRSGTTNTGQLYF.

As concerns this clone: The genes are named according to mouse. The read halts 1 residue ahead of the CDR3 end, with the missing end drawn from the germline J gene. The chain links TRBV31 to TRBJ2-4; D might be TRBD1 (7 bases). In germline, CDR1 is GKSSPN, CDR2 SITVG. Trimming took off 2 bases at V and 2 bases at J, with 8 bases between the two ends. The CDR3 is made up of 13 amino acids. The CDR3 is CAWSRGHQNTLYF. The CDR3 DNA, read in part, is TGTGCCTGGAGTAGGGGGCATCAAAACACCTTGTAC.

Comment on this clone: Mouse gene names apply. The read terminates 1 residue ahead of where the CDR3 ends, so the germline J gene completes it. The chain links TRBV2 to TRBJ1-1, with TRBD1 as a possible D gene (5 bases). The V gene's germline CDR1 is LGHNA and CDR2 YSYQKL. The CDR3 totals 14 residues. With 1 base removed from V and 2 bases from J, the gap between germline ends came to 8 bases. The DNA read from the CDR3 is TGTGCCAGCAGCCAAGGCAGGGTCAACACAGAAGTCTTC. Translating gives CASSQGRVNTEVF. In full, the CDR3 is CASSQGRVNTEVFF.

Comment on this clone: Gene names denote mouse genes. The CDR3 spells CASSLSAGNEQYF. CDR3 bases read: TGTGCCAGCAGCTTATCCGCAGGGAACGAACAGTAC. The chain has TRBV3 and TRBJ2-7; possibly TRBD1 for D (5 bases). The read halts 1 residue ahead of the CDR3 end, with the missing end drawn from the germline J gene. The V end lost 2 bases, the J end lost 7 bases, and 12 bases lay between the germline ends. Germline lookup yields CDR1 SNHLY and CDR2 FYNGKV (reference sequence). The CDR3 is 13 residues long.

Comments on this clone: Mouse names are used for the genes. The CDR3 end is not reached by the read, which stops 1 residue before it; the germline J gene fills it in. The chain links TRBV2 to TRBJ2-2; D unclear. This CDR3 has 14 amino acids. The V end lost 1 base, the J end lost 4 bases, and 7 bases lay between the germline ends. Looked up from germline, CDR1 is LGHNA and CDR2 is YSYQKL. The DNA read from the CDR3 is TGTGCCAGCAGCCAAGGAGGGCGCACCGGGCAGCTCTAC. This sequence encodes CASSQGGRTGQLY. The whole CDR3 sequence is CASSQGGRTGQLYF.

The table lists this clone with a few counts. Mouse names are used for the genes. Read coverage stops 1 residue before the CDR3 terminus; the germline J gene supplies the remainder. This chain uses TRBV13-2 with TRBJ2-5; D may match TRBD1 or TRBD2 (6 bases each). Germline values: CDR1 NNHNN, CDR2 SYGAGS (reference sequence). CDR3 length: 15 amino acids. V gave up 0 bases and J gave up 1 base, with 9 bases separating them. CDR3 in amino acids: CASGDAGADQDTQYF. CDR3 bases read: TGTGCCAGCGGTGATGCGGGGGCGGACCAAGACACCCAGTAC.

Comments on this clone: The gene symbols are mouse symbols. The sequenced fragment ends 1 residue before the CDR3 boundary, so the rest is inferred from the germline J gene. J is TRBJ1-5 and V is TRBV12-2, with D unclear. The V gene lost 0 bases and the J gene lost 1 base, with 6 bases spanning the gap. This CDR3 has 14 residues. Looked up from germline, CDR1 is SGHLS and CDR2 is HYDKME. The chain's CDR3 is CASSLHRNNQAPLF. The DNA read from the CDR3 is TGTGCCAGCTCTCTCCACAGAAACAACCAGGCTCCGCTT.